This T cell receptor (beta chain) is drawn from a study of regulatory T cells in long-lasting Graves disease (TCRdb year 2021). Regarding the study in general: In the newly diagnosed Graves' disease group, patients had been taking antithyroid drugs for less than 3 months. Patients with persistent Graves' disease were compared with patients with newly diagnosed Graves' disease using TCR sequencing and RNA sequencing of peripheral blood. The study took place in China and was registered as a clinical trial. TCR sequencing covered some 13 persistent and around 20 newly diagnosed Graves' disease patients, 33 samples in total.

Study-wide findings and limitations: Compared with newly diagnosed patients, patients with persistent Graves' disease had lower TCR Shannon entropy and fewer highly expanded clones, which suggests clonal expansion. Patients with persistent disease shared more public clonotypes (under 3,000) than newly diagnosed patients did (966). Sequencing and analysis were limited to the TCR beta chain. The authors acknowledged the small sample size as a limitation that may reduce accuracy. Because the primary lesion, thyroid tissue, could not be accessed, the study looked at peripheral blood alone. Persistent disease showed preferential use of TRBV28, TRBJ1-2 and TRBJ2-5, whereas newly diagnosed disease favored TRBV20-1 and TRBJ2-1.

To prepare the library, multiplex PCR was applied. The sequencing machine was an Illumina HiSeq 4000. TCR beta libraries were built with iRepertoire HTBI primers and Arm-PCR amplification of CDR3 regions. Before sequencing, the PCR products underwent gel purification. The original methods were these. A total of fewer than 70 TRBV and 14 TRBJ segments were identified across samples and were used for gene usage analysis of CDR3 amino acid clonotypes. COPE and FqMerger were used to merge filtered high-quality paired reads into contigs. BLAST was used to align contigs to IMGT TRBV, TRBD and TRBJ reference genes, with CDR3 defined following IMGT. Clonotypes above 0.1% frequency were classified as highly expanded clones. Repertoire diversity was measured by Shannon entropy, and V-J evenness by the Gini coefficient. Clonotypes shared by more than one individual were considered public. The public reads were reanalyzed by TCRdb: fastp trimming at Q25, MiXCR alignment, in-frame beta chains only. Under each unique CDR3 protein, matching rows form one entry showing the most common genes and DNA. V and J calls and clone size were set by TCRdb, not the authors. Within this sample are fewer than 450,000 distinct CDR3 sequences, with approximately 16% of them counted one time only. The top ten constitute around 7.6% of the sample.

CDR1 and CDR2 are read off the germline V gene as SGHRS and YFSETQ. Its CDR3 holds 19 amino acids, cysteine through phenylalanine. The only DNA kept is the CDR3, 57 bases in frame from the first base. Relative to germline, V is missing 5 bases and J is missing 2 bases, with 19 bases of the junction outside any gene match. What the time point label conveys for this sample: newly diagnosed GD, antithyroid drugs for less than 3 months. For both TCR sequencing and RNA sequencing, RNA was extracted from PBMCs in TRIzol. The diagnosis of Graves' disease followed American Thyroid Association guidelines. The patients came from an endocrinology department in Xi'an, China. Each patient gave approximately 8.8 milliliters of peripheral blood, collected in an EDTA anticoagulant tube. Ficoll Paque Plus density gradient separation was used to isolate PBMCs, and no further T cell sorting was performed. An Agilent 2100 Bioanalyzer and agarose gel were used to check RNA quality, and a NanoDrop 2000 was used to measure RNA concentration.

This clonotype was seen at least ten times. Its antigen remains undetermined. Base qualities are not at hand, and no much larger clone is one base apart. The same sample was also studied in work on T cells in Graves' hyperthyroidism and ophthalmopathy. In that second paper, the authors write: A patient counted as having stable Graves' hyperthyroidism if no progression to ophthalmopathy occurred over 18 months of follow-up. Hyperthyroidism patients were newly diagnosed, with disease duration under 2 months, and aged 18 to 65 years. The study excluded patients with uncontrolled infections, other autoimmune diseases, pregnancy or lactation. Diagnoses relied on clinical symptoms, serum thyroxine and TRAb, thyroid ultrasound and orbital computed tomography. For the first round of RT-PCR on the TCR CDR3, the HTBI primer set was used together with the Qiagen OneStep RT-PCR kit. Most expanded thyroid clonotypes (frequency above 0.001) were also found in blood, which suggests that blood repertoires may mirror thyroid immune responses. In cross-validation, a model built on a 13 V-J signature told ophthalmopathy apart from stable hyperthyroidism with 87.88% sensitivity and roughly 81% specificity, and in testing the same model reached 80%/75%. In validation, progression to ophthalmopathy was predicted by the model with nearly 71% sensitivity and 72% to 85% specificity, a median of approximately 6.5 months before onset. TCR V-J signatures able to tell the groups apart were searched for in a discovery cohort of 100 patients, of whom approximately 40 had Graves' ophthalmopathy and roughly 59 had stable Graves' hyperthyroidism. Whether ophthalmopathy could be predicted prospectively was tested in an independent validation cohort made up of approximately 19 hyperthyroidism patients plus 17 patients who later progressed to ophthalmopathy. For training and testing, the 100 or so patients in the discovery cohort were randomly divided in a 7:3 ratio. In addition, the study compared T-cell repertoires in thyroid tissue and in blood from about 6 Graves' hyperthyroidism patients. Once sampling was done, hyperthyroidism patients were given methimazole at a starting dose of 30 mg daily, whereas ophthalmopathy patients were given high-dose intravenous methylprednisolone. A second multiplex PCR round built the libraries, followed by size selection and purification. Paired-end sequencing of the libraries was performed with 100 bp reads on an Illumina HiSeq2000. SOAPnuke was used to process the raw data, with reads discarded if the reads contained adapters or uncalled bases, had a mean Phred below 15, or lacked an exact constant-primer or identifier match. High-quality paired reads were merged using COPE v1.2.5, and each unique nucleotide sequence was defined as a clonotype. MiTCR v1.1 was used to align the clonotypes against IMGT TRBV, TRBD and TRBJ reference segments. Only V-J combinations with frequency above 0.0001, covering about 99% of repertoires, were analysed. A TCS score was defined as the ratio of F50 (clonal expansion) to E x V (chaos), with BLOSUM62-based TCRdist applied between CDR3 peptides within each V-J. Welch's t-statistics and random forest reduced 500 to 650 V-J features to 10 to 15, which were used in a naive Bayes classifier (R e1071). Sample size was not statistically predetermined, and investigators were not blinded to group allocation. The paper reports TCR Vbeta CDR3 sequencing of more than 120 peripheral blood samples: some 41 ophthalmopathy, around 80 hyperthyroidism and 17 progressor patients.

The specimen was peripheral blood mononuclear cells (PBMCs), collected at new diagnosis, from a patient treated with antithyroid drugs. The rearrangement combines TRBV5-1 with TRBJ2-7, with 10 bases matching TRBD1. This sequence was found in a middle-aged woman with Graves disease. Donor details come from another sample of the same person, matched by shared clones. At the DNA level, the sequence is TGCGCCAGCAGGCTCCGGGGACCACCAGGGACAGGGGACCCCTACGAGCAGTACTTC. Translated, this gives CASRLRGPPGTGDPYEQYF.